This TCR beta chain originates from a study of breast tumors, draining lymph nodes, adjacent tissues (dated by TCRdb to 2016 to 2018). About the full investigation: In breast cancer patients, the study compared the TCR beta repertoires of tumor, adjacent nontumor tissue and axillary lymph nodes. The study was designed to assess the relationships and possible T-cell exchange between tumor, surrounding tissue and draining lymph node repertoires in human breast cancer.

The reads were generated on an Illumina HiSeq 2000. Multiplex PCR amplification was used to generate the TCR beta chain libraries. The amplified TCR beta chain products were analyzed by high-throughput sequencing. TCRdb itself trimmed the public reads at Q25 with fastp, ran MiXCR and retained productive beta chains. Rows are unified per CDR3 protein, each entry keeping the most common DNA and genes. This sample has around 230,000 distinct CDR3 sequences in its table, and 34% of those were observed once. Over 3.5% of the sample belongs to the ten largest clones. On this clonotype itself: The target of this receptor is not known. A much more abundant neighbour one base away suggests this may be a read error.

The axillary draining lymph nodes of breast cancer patients were the source of the lymph node samples. Overall results and qualifications from the work: Tumor T-cell repertoires showed less diversity than lymph node repertoires and more diversity than nontumor tissue repertoires, and tumor T-cell repertoires showed preferential V and J gene usage. The data were judged consistent with most tumor T cells deriving from the lymph node and then expanding within tumor tissue. The study presented the conclusion that tumor T cells originate in lymph nodes as consistent with a hypothesis, not as something directly demonstrated. Tumor and nontumor tissue repertoires were significantly more similar in luminal-like than in basal-like breast cancer.

CDR1 and CDR2 (MNHGY, SVAAGI) derive from the germline V gene. From its cysteine to its phenylalanine, the CDR3 spans 12 amino acids. Only the CDR3 DNA stays, 36 bases, in frame from base 1. The chain was built from TRBV6-9 and TRBJ1-2; the D gene cannot be named for sure. This clonotype was obtained from a female donor with breast cancer. Some clones in this sample may be carry-over from other donors' samples. Sequencing input: axillary lymph node tissue. The DNA reads TGTGCCAGCAGTGAAGCGATATATGGCCACACCTTC. It translates to CASSEAIYGHTF.